The sequence of this T cell receptor (beta chain) was determined in a study of shared clonotypes between healthy human individuals. Profiling relied on immunoSEQ multiplex PCR, and the TCRdb table lists in-frame clones only, not all of them. This sample yields some 1.5 million clones, of which roughly 98% are seen a single time; around 0.45% belongs to the top ten. V was clipped by 2 bases and J by 6 bases, with 2 bases between them. Germline CDR1 is ENHRY and CDR2 is SYGVKD. The CDR3 length is 11 residues. The chain has TRBV10-3 and TRBJ2-1; no firm D call. Material for sequencing was naive CD4+ T cells sorted from blood. Subset of the sample: CD45RA+ positively selected. The sequence came from a man aged 25 to 40 in good health. The CDR3 loop reads CAISERNEQFF. CDR3 in DNA: TGTGCCATCAGTGAGCGCAATGAGCAGTTCTTC.